The sequence of this T cell receptor beta chain was determined in a study of control samples from healthy donors and cancer patients. Only in-frame clones appear in the TCRdb table, and some are missing; sequencing was by immunoSEQ multiplex PCR. The table has some 120,000 clones, approximately 94% seen once. The source is a man younger than 40 in good health. The material sequenced was blood.

CDR3 protein: CALEASGGLTGELFF. The CDR3 nucleotides read TGTGCCTTAGAAGCGAGCGGGGGCCTCACCGGGGAGCTGTTTTTT. The chain employs TRBV30 and TRBJ2-2; 8 bases fit TRBD2. The CDR3 contains 15 residues. From germline, CDR1 is GTSNPN and CDR2 SVGIG (reference sequence). Germline trimming cut 7 bases from V and 4 bases from J; bases unmatched to any gene: 11.